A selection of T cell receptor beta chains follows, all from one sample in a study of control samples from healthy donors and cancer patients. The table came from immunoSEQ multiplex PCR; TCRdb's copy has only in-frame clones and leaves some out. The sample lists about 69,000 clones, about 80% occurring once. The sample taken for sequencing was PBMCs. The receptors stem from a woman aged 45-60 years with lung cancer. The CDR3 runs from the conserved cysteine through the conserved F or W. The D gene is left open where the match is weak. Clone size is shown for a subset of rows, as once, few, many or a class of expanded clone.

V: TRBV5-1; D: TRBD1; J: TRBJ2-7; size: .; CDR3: CASSSTGAAVYEQYF; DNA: TGCGCCAGCAGCTCTACAGGGGCCGCAGTCTACGAGCAGTACTTC
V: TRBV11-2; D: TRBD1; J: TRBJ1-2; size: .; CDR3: CASSLPTGTHGYTF; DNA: TGTGCCAGCAGCCTCCCGACAGGGACCCATGGCTACACCTTC
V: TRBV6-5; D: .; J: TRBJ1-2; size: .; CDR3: CASSDPGGNYGYTF; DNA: TGTGCCAGCAGCGACCCGGGGGGGAACTATGGCTACACCTTC
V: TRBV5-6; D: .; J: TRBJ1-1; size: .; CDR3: CASTGGGEAFF; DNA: TGTGCCAGCACCGGAGGGGGAGAAGCTTTCTTT
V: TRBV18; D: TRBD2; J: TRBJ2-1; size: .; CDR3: CASSPVVAGNNEQFF; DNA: TGTGCCAGCTCACCAGTGGTAGCGGGGAACAATGAGCAGTTCTTC
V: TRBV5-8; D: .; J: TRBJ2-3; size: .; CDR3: CASSHRELGLSTDTQYF; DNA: TGTGCCAGCAGCCACAGGGAGCTTGGGCTGAGCACAGATACGCAGTATTTT
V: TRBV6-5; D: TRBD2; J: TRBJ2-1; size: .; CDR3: CASSYSNLAGASEQFF; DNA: TGTGCCAGCAGTTACTCGAACCTAGCGGGGGCCTCTGAGCAGTTCTTC
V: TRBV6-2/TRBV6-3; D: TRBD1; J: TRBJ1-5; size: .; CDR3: CASSYLTGGQPQHF; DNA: TGTGCCAGCAGTTACCTCACAGGGGGCCAGCCCCAGCATTTT
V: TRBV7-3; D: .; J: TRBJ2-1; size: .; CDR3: CASSLNWANEQFF; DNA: TGTGCCAGCAGCTTAAATTGGGCCAATGAGCAGTTCTTC
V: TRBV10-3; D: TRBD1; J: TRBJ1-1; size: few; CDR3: CAITTGQGNTEAFF; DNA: TGTGCCATCACTACGGGACAGGGAAACACTGAAGCTTTCTTT
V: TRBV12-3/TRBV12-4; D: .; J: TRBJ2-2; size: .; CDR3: CASSFMSGELFF; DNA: TGTGCCAGCAGTTTTATGTCCGGGGAGCTGTTTTTT
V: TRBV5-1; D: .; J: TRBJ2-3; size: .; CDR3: CASSLASLDTQYF; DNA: TGCGCCAGCAGCTTGGCCTCTTTGGATACGCAGTATTTT
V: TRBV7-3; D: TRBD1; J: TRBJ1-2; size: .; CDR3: CASSPDRGHGYTF; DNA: TGTGCCAGCAGCCCGGACAGGGGGCATGGCTACACCTTC
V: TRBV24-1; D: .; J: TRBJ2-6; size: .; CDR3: CATSLDGANVLTF; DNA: TGTGCCACCAGTCTCGATGGGGCCAACGTCCTGACTTTC
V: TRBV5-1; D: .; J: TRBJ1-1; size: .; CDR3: CASSLDLTGRGTEAFF; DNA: TGCGCCAGCAGCTTGGACCTGACAGGTCGGGGCACTGAAGCTTTCTTT
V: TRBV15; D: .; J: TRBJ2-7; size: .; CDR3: CATSGEVMNEQYF; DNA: TGTGCCACCAGCGGGGAGGTTATGAACGAGCAGTACTTC
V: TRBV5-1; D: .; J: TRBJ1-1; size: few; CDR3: CASSLLGPDSAFF; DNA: TGCGCCAGCAGCTTACTCGGCCCAGACTCGGCTTTCTTT
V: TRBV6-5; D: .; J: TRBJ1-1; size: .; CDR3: CASSYSVLNTEAFF; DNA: TGTGCCAGCAGTTACTCGGTCCTGAACACTGAAGCTTTCTTT
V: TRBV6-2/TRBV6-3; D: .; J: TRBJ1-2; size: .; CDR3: CASSYSYPERGYTF; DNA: TGTGCCAGCAGTTACTCATACCCCGAACGTGGCTACACCTTC
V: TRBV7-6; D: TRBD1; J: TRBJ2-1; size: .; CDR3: CASSLAQGTGGSRLYNEQFF; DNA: TGTGCCAGCAGCTTAGCGCAGGGGACAGGGGGCTCACGCCTCTACAATGAGCAGTTCTTC
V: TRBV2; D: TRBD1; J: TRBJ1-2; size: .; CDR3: CASSEDRGNYGYTF; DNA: TGTGCCAGCAGTGAGGACAGGGGTAACTATGGCTACACCTTC
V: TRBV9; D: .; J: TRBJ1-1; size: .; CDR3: CASSPVDPGEAFF; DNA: TGTGCCAGCAGCCCCGTGGATCCGGGTGAAGCTTTCTTT
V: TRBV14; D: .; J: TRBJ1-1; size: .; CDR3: CASSQGDRVTEAFF; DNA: TGTGCCAGCAGCCAGGGGGACCGGGTCACTGAAGCTTTCTTT
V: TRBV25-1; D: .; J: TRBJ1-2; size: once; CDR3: CASTEGGLPHRGYTF; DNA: TGTGCCAGCACCGAGGGCGGGCTTCCCCACCGTGGCTACACCTTC
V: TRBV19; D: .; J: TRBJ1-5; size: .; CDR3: CASSDTGSAQPQHF; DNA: TGTGCCAGTAGTGACACAGGGTCGGCTCAGCCCCAGCATTTT
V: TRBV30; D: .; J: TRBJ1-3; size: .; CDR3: CAWSEVGATGNTIYF; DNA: TGTGCCTGGAGTGAGGTCGGAGCGACTGGAAACACCATATATTTT
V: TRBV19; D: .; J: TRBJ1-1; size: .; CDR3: CASSPPRQGLVTEAFF; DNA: TGTGCCAGTAGTCCCCCCAGGCAGGGCCTGGTTACTGAAGCTTTCTTT
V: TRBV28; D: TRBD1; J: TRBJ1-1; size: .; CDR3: CASSLAGTGDGEAFF; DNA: TGTGCCAGCAGTTTAGCCGGGACAGGGGATGGTGAAGCTTTCTTT
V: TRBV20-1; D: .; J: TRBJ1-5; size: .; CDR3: CSASNTNQPQHF; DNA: TGCAGTGCTAGTAATACGAACCAGCCCCAGCATTTT
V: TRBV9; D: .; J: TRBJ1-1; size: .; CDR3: CASSVAPGDTEAFF; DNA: TGTGCCAGCAGCGTAGCGCCGGGAGACACTGAAGCTTTCTTT
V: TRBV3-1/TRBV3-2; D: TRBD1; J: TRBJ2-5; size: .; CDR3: CASSHYRGQETQYF; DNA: TGTGCCAGCAGCCATTACAGGGGCCAAGAGACCCAGTACTTC
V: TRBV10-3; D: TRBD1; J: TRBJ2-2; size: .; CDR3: CAISPSRDSNTGELFF; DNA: TGTGCCATCAGTCCGTCCCGGGACAGCAACACCGGGGAGCTGTTTTTT
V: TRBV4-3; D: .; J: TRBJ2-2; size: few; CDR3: CASSQENSVTGELFF; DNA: TGCGCCAGCAGCCAAGAAAATTCCGTAACCGGGGAGCTGTTTTTT
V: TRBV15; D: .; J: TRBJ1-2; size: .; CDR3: CATSRDQAGNYGYTF; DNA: TGTGCCACCAGCAGAGATCAGGCGGGGAACTATGGCTACACCTTC
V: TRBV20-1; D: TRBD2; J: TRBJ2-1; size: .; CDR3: CSASRLAGGLRYNEQFF; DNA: TGCAGTGCTAGTAGACTAGCGGGGGGGCTTAGATACAATGAGCAGTTCTTC
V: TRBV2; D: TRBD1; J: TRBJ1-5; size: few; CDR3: CASNPGTGVGNQPQHF; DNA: TGTGCCAGCAATCCCGGGACAGGGGTGGGCAATCAGCCCCAGCATTTT
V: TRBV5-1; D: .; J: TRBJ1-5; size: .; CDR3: CASSQNPNQPQHF; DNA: TGCGCCAGCAGCCAAAACCCCAATCAGCCCCAGCATTTT
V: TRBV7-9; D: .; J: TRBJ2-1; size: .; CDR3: CASSLAQQGPDEQFF; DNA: TGTGCCAGCAGCTTAGCGCAACAGGGTCCGGACGAGCAGTTCTTC
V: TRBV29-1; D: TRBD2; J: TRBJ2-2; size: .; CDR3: CSVVGGTNTGELFF; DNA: TGCAGCGTTGTCGGGGGGACGAACACCGGGGAGCTGTTTTTT
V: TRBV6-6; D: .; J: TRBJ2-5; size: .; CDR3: CASSYSGFTHETQYF; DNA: TGTGCCAGCAGTTACTCGGGTTTTACCCATGAGACCCAGTACTTC
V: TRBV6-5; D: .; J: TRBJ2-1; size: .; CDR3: CASSYSGGLGYNEQFF; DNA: TGTGCCAGCAGTTACTCTGGGGGCTTGGGGTACAATGAGCAGTTCTTC
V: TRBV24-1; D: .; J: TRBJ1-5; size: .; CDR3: CATSEGRRPQHF; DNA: TGTGCCACCAGTGAAGGAAGGCGGCCCCAGCATTTT
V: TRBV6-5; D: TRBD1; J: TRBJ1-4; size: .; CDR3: CASRRQGGSEKLFF; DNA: TGTGCCAGCAGAAGACAGGGCGGGTCTGAAAAACTGTTTTTT
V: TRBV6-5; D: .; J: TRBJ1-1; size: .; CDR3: CASRGDTEAFF; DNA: TGTGCCAGCAGGGGGGACACTGAAGCTTTCTTT
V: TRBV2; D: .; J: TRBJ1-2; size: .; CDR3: CASKSDRPNYGYTF; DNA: TGTGCCAGCAAATCGGACAGACCTAACTATGGCTACACCTTC
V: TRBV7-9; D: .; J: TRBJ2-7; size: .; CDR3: CASSFGQYYEQYF; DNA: TGTGCCAGCAGCTTTGGCCAGTATTACGAGCAGTACTTC
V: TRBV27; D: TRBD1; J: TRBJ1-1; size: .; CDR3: CASRGQGSTEAFF; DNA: TGTGCCAGCAGGGGACAGGGGTCGACTGAAGCTTTCTTT
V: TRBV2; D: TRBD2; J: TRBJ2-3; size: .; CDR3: CASLGGPLSGGLSTDTQYF; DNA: TGTGCCAGCTTAGGCGGGCCCCTAAGCGGGGGCCTAAGCACAGATACGCAGTATTTT
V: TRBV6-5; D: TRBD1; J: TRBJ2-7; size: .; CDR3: CASNYRDRDSAEQYF; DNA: TGTGCCAGCAACTACCGGGACAGGGACTCGGCGGAGCAGTACTTC
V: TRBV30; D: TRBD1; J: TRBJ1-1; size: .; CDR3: CAWIQGMNTEAFF; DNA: TGTGCCTGGATACAGGGGATGAACACTGAAGCTTTCTTT
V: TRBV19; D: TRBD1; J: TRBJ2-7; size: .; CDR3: CASSILVGTASEQYF; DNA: TGTGCCAGTAGTATCCTGGTCGGGACAGCAAGCGAGCAGTACTTC
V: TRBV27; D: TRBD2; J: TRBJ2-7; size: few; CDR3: CASSQGGTSLYEQYF; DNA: TGTGCCAGCAGTCAAGGGGGGACTAGTCTCTACGAGCAGTACTTC
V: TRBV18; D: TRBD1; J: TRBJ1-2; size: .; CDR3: CASSRTGGAYGYTF; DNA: TGTGCCAGCTCACGGACAGGGGGGGCCTATGGCTACACCTTC
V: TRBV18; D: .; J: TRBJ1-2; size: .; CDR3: CASSPTPQGGGYTF; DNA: TGTGCCAGCTCACCTACCCCACAGGGTGGTGGCTACACCTTC
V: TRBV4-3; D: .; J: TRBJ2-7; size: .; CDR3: CASSQVLGQYYEQYF; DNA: TGCGCCAGCAGCCAAGTCCTAGGACAGTACTACGAGCAGTACTTC